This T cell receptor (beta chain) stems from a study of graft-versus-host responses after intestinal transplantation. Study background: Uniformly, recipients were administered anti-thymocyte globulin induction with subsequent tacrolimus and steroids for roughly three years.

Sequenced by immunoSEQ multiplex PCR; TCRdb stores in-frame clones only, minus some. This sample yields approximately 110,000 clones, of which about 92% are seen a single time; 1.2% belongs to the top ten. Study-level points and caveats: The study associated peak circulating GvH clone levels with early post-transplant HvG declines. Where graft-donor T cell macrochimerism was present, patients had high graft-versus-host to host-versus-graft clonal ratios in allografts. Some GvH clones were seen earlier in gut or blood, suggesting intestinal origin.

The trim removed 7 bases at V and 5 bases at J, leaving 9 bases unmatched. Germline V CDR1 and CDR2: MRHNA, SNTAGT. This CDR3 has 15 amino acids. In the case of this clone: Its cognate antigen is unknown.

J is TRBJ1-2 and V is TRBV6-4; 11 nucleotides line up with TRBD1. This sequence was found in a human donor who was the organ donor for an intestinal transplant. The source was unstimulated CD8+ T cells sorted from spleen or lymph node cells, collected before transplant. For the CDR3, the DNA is TGTGCCAGCATCGATGCCGGGACAGGGGGTTATGGCTACACCTTC. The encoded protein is CASIDAGTGGYGYTF.